A single sample gave rise to the 9 T cell receptor beta chains below, sequenced in a study of T cells after yellow fever vaccination. TCRdb reprocessed the 5' RACE reads via MiXCR and lists one record per CDR3 protein. The sample holds about 120,000 distinct CDR3 sequences, nearly 15% seen once. The sequences come from CD8+ T cells sorted from PBMCs, collected 5 days after the yellow fever booster vaccination. Source of these receptors: a man aged 18 to 35 who received the YFV17D yellow fever vaccine.

In its sample, this clonotype was seen a few times. The chain links TRBV7-2 to TRBJ2-4; TRBD2 is a possible D gene (6 bases). This CDR3 comprises 15 residues. Trimming left V 1 base short and J 8 bases short, with 15 bases between. CDR1 SGHTA and CDR2 FQGNSA come from the germline V gene. CDR3 protein: CASSLELGGAHIQYF. CDR3 in DNA: TGTGCCAGCAGCTTAGAATTAGGAGGGGCACACATTCAGTACTTC.

This clonotype has ten or more counts. The chain has TRBV28 and TRBJ2-3, with D perhaps being TRBD1 or TRBD2 (7 bases each). The V end was cut by 5 bases, the J end by 5 bases, with 17 bases between. The CDR3 length is 15 residues. From germline, CDR1 is MDHEN and CDR2 SYDVKM. The CDR3 DNA follows: TGTGCCAGCAGTCAGTACAGGGGAGGGGGAGATACGCAGTATTTT. This sequence encodes CASSQYRGGGDTQYF.

This clonotype showed up just a few times. The rearrangement uses TRBV9 and TRBJ2-2; a possible D gene is TRBD2 (6 bases). V was cut by 3 bases and J by 8 bases, with 17 bases left in between. Germline V gene data show CDR1 as SGDLS and CDR2 as YYNGEE. The CDR3 covers 15 residues. The CDR3 DNA reads as TGTGCCAGCAGCGGCAGTAGCGGCGCCTGGGGGGAGCTGTTTTTT. This sequence encodes CASSGSSGAWGELFF.

The V and J genes are TRBV4-2 and TRBJ1-6; 9 nucleotides match TRBD1. Germline values: CDR1 LGHNA, CDR2 YNFKEQ. The CDR3 length is 20 residues. With 3 bases clipped from V and 7 bases from J, the junction kept 19 bases outside the gene matches. The chain's CDR3 is CASSQTRDRVGGGPNSPLHF. In nucleotides, the CDR3 is TGTGCCAGCAGCCAGACCCGGGACAGGGTGGGTGGCGGGCCCAATTCACCCCTCCACTTT.

This clonotype was picked up a small number of times. The chain is built from TRBV11-2 and TRBJ2-3; the D is unclear. The CDR3 is made up of 14 amino acids. Trimming cost V 3 bases and J 7 bases, with 14 bases left between them. Per the germline V gene, CDR1 is SGHAT and CDR2 is FQNNGV. The CDR3 nucleotides read TGTGCCAGCAGCTTCGGGTTGGCAGCGAATACGCAGTATTTT. It translates to CASSFGLAANTQYF.

This clonotype showed up just a few times. This sequence joins TRBV7-3 and TRBJ2-7, with D possibly being TRBD1 (6 bases). V dropped 7 bases and J dropped 6 bases, with 19 bases sitting between them. This CDR3 comprises 14 residues. Per germline, CDR1 SGHTA and CDR2 FQGTGA. CDR3 residues: CASKAGAGVFEQYV. In nucleotides, the CDR3 is TGTGCCAGCAAAGCAGGGGCCGGGGTGTTCGAGCAGTACGTC.

The CDR3 DNA reads as TGTGCCAGCAGCCCGATATCCTACAATGAGCAGTTCTTC. It codes for CASSPISYNEQFF. The chain couples TRBV5-4 to TRBJ2-1; D unresolved. The CDR3 runs 13 residues. Trimming pared 4 bases from V and 1 base from J, leaving 6 bases between. Germline V gives CDR1 SGHNT, CDR2 YYREEE (reference sequence).

This clonotype was detected a few times. CDR3 loop: CASSLYGQGSGYTF. CDR3 in DNA: TGTGCCAGCAGCTTATACGGACAGGGGAGTGGCTACACCTTC. J is TRBJ1-2 and V is TRBV11-2, with 9 bases lining up with TRBD1. CDR1 is SGHAT, CDR2 FQNNGV, per germline. V lost 2 bases, J lost 7 bases, and 5 bases stayed unmatched. This CDR3 is 14 amino acids long. Based on the CDR3 plus reference TRBV11-2 and TRBJ1-2, the full variable domain is EAGVAQSPRYKIIEKRQSVAFWCNPISGHATLYWYQQILGQGPKLLIQFQNNGVVDDSQLPKDRFSAERLKGVDSTLKIQPAKLEDSAVYLCASSLYGQGSGYTFGSGTRLTVV.

This chain links TRBV6-5 with TRBJ1-5; D is unresolved. V was trimmed by 8 bases and J by 4 bases, leaving 6 bases between them. This CDR3 is built from 11 residues. Per the germline V gene, CDR1 is MNHEY and CDR2 is SVGAGI. In nucleotides, the CDR3 is TGTGCCAGCGGTCGGAATCAGCCCCAGCATTTT. It yields the protein CASGRNQPQHF.